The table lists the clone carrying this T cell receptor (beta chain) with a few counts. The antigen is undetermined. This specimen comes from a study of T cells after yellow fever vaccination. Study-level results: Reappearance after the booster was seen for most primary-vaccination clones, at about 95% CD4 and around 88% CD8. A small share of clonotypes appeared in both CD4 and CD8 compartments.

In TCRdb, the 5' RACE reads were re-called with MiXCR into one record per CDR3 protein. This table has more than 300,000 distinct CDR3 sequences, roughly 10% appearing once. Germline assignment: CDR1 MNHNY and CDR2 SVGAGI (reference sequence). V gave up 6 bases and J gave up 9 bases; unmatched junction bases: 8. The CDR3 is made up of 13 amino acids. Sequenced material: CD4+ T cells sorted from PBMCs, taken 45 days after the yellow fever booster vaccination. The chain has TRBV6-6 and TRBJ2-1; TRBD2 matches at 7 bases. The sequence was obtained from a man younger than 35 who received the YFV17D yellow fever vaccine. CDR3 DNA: TGTGCCAGCAGGCCGGGACTAATGTTTGAGCAGTTCTTC. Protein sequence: CASRPGLMFEQFF.